This T cell receptor beta chain was observed in a study of blood T cells in healthy people across ages. Study-level findings and limits: Both naive CD4+ cell counts and diversity were greater in long-lived donors than in aged donors. Diversity estimates from one million T cells were considered underestimates.

Germline CDR1 reads MNHEY; CDR2 reads SVGAGI. V was shortened by 6 bases and J by 11 bases, with 16 bases between the two germline ends. The CDR3 consists of 12 residues. Only a few counts were recorded for this clonotype. Its antigen is unknown. Given a much more abundant clone one base away, this may be a read error. Next came a second PCR, run for roughly 7 to 12 cycles, which used a sample-barcoded 5' primer along with a J-beta primer mix. TCRdb called the 5' RACE reads again in MiXCR, with one record for every CDR3 protein. Altogether hundreds of thousands of distinct CDR3 sequences are present, 40% to 65% being singletons, with the ten largest covering roughly 12%.

The receptor's source is a woman of 80 years or more in good health. Material: blood. The chain is built from TRBV6-5 and TRBJ2-5; D remains unclear. The CDR3 DNA sequence: TGTGCCAGCAGAGGAAACCCCAATGAGCAGTACTTC. Translation gives CASRGNPNEQYF.